These 20 T cell receptor beta chains came from one sample sequenced in a study of blood T cell repertoires in COVID-19. Sequenced by immunoSEQ multiplex PCR; TCRdb stores in-frame clones only, minus some. The sample carries approximately 230,000 clones, 84% recorded once. The sample comprised peripheral blood. The receptors stem from a man aged 25 to 40 with active or convalescent COVID-19.

This chain joins TRBV21-1 and TRBJ1-1; the listed D gene, TRBD1, was not tested against the DNA. TRBV21-1 is annotated as a pseudogene. This CDR3 is 16 amino acids long. Written as DNA, the CDR3 is TGTGCCAGCAGCCAACACCGACAAGCCTTGAACACTGAAGCTTTCTTT. Translated, it gives CASSQHRQALNTEAFF.

J is TRBJ2-1 and V is TRBV9, with 9 bases identical to TRBD2. The CDR3 is made up of 18 amino acids. The germline CDR1 and CDR2 sequences are SGDLS and YYNGEE. J was trimmed by 2 bases and V by 3 bases; bases with no gene match: 12. CDR3 sequence reads: CASSAHGAGGQPYNEQFF. Written as DNA, the CDR3 is TGTGCCAGCAGCGCCCATGGGGCGGGGGGGCAACCCTACAATGAGCAGTTCTTC.

The chain is built from TRBV27 and TRBJ2-5; the D gene is possibly TRBD2 (6 bases). Trimming cost V 2 bases and J 4 bases, with 8 bases left between them. The CDR3 runs 13 residues. Germline V gives CDR1 MNHEY, CDR2 SMNVEV (reference sequence). The DNA of the CDR3 is TGTGCCAGCAGTTTAATGGGGGGAGAGACCCAGTACTTC. Translation: CASSLMGGETQYF.

The chain is built from TRBV28 and TRBJ2-5; possibly TRBD1 for D (7 bases). CDR1 MDHEN and CDR2 SYDVKM come from the germline V gene. The CDR3 is 15 amino acids. Trimming left V 6 bases short and J 5 bases short, with 19 bases between. The CDR3 nucleotides read TGTGCCAGCAGAATCCACAGGGGAGGTTACGAGACCCAGTACTTC. It yields the protein CASRIHRGGYETQYF.

The rearrangement links TRBV7-2 to TRBJ2-4, with 10 bases matching TRBD2. Germline CDR1 and CDR2: SGHTA and FQGNSA. The ends lost 5 bases at V and 15 bases at J; junction bases unmatched: 10. The CDR3 consists of 13 residues. The CDR3 coding sequence is TGTGCCAGCAGCCCCTCCGGAGCGGGGGGGAGGTACTTC. It codes for CASSPSGAGGRYF.

This clone showed up just once. This chain connects TRBV5-1 to TRBJ2-7; D call uncertain. Germline values: CDR1 SGHRS, CDR2 YFSETQ. There are 15 residues in the CDR3. V gave up 0 bases and J gave up 3 bases, with 13 bases separating them. CDR3 loop: CASSLGPRSGYEQYF. The CDR3 DNA follows: TGCGCCAGCAGCTTGGGCCCCCGATCCGGCTACGAGCAGTACTTC.

The chain is built from TRBV28 and TRBJ1-2, with a possible D match to TRBD1 (5 bases). CDR1 and CDR2 from the germline V gene are MDHEN and SYDVKM. The CDR3 runs 14 residues. The ends were cut back, 6 bases at V and 5 bases at J, with 16 bases in the middle. This CDR3 reads CASSFSRVWYGYTF. In nucleotides, the CDR3 is TGTGCCAGCAGCTTCTCCAGGGTGTGGTATGGCTACACCTTC.

The CDR3 region has the DNA TGTGCCAGCACCAAACCAGGGGCTGGAAACACCATATATTTT. Protein product: CASTKPGAGNTIYF. The rearrangement uses TRBV6-5 and TRBJ1-3; maybe TRBD1 (6 bases). V was clipped by 7 bases and J by 2 bases, with 12 bases between them. The germline V gene has CDR1 MNHEY and CDR2 SVGAGI. This CDR3 is 14 amino acids long.

This chain links TRBV28 with TRBJ1-6, with D perhaps matching TRBD1 (5 bases). The germline V gene encodes CDR1 MDHEN and CDR2 SYDVKM. The CDR3 is 17 amino acids. Between the trimmed V and J ends, which lost 4 bases and 3 bases, there was a span of 16 bases. CDR3 nucleotide sequence: TGTGCCAGCAGTTCAACCGGGGGAACCCTCTATAATTCACCCCTCCACTTT. Protein: CASSSTGGTLYNSPLHF. The full variable domain, in which reference TRBV28 and TRBJ1-6 provide the parts outside the CDR3, is DVKVTQSSRYLVKRTGEKVFLECVQDMDHENMFWYRQDPGLGLRLIYFSYDVKMKEKGDIPEGYSVSREKKERFSLILESASTNQTSMYLCASSSTGGTLYNSPLHFGNGTRLTVT.

This chain joins TRBV7-9 and TRBJ2-5; 7 bases align to TRBD2. With 8 bases clipped from V and 5 bases from J, the junction kept 5 bases outside the gene matches. CDR3 length: 12 residues. CDR1 SEHNR and CDR2 FQNEAQ come from the germline V gene (reference sequence). CDR3 loop: CASREALETQYF. For the CDR3, the DNA is TGTGCCAGCCGGGAGGCTCTGGAGACCCAGTACTTC.

This rearrangement joins TRBV5-6 to TRBJ2-7; weak D call: TRBD2 (5 bases). The CDR3 consists of 15 residues. V was clipped by 5 bases and J by 3 bases, with 18 bases between them. Germline CDR1 SGHDT, CDR2 YYEEEE. CDR3 nucleotide sequence: TGTGCCAGCAGTCATCCCCCAAGAGGGAACTACGAGCAGTACTTC. It translates to CASSHPPRGNYEQYF.

Here the CDR3 reads CASSTTGGDTQYF. The CDR3 bases are TGTGCCAGCAGCACCACAGGTGGCGATACGCAGTATTTT. V gene TRBV5-4 combines with J gene TRBJ2-3, with D maybe TRBD1 (5 bases). This CDR3 comprises 13 residues. Deletions cut 4 bases from V and 6 bases from J, with 12 bases between. CDR1 and CDR2 (germline): SGHNT, YYREEE (reference sequence).

The chain is built from TRBV7-5 and TRBJ2-2; the table gives TRBD2 as D, unverified against the DNA. TRBV7-5 is assigned pseudogene status. The CDR3 is 17 amino acids. The CDR3 protein is CVRSSIPAGGPVGELFF. The CDR3 nucleotides are TGTGTCAGAAGCTCCATCCCCGCGGGGGGGCCGGTCGGGGAGCTGTTTTTT.

The sample holds one count of this clone. This chain links TRBV7-9 with TRBJ2-7, with TRBD2 as a possible D gene (6 bases). The CDR3 totals 15 residues. V shed 10 bases and J shed 0 bases, with 19 bases lying between them. Germline V gives CDR1 SEHNR, CDR2 FQNEAQ (reference sequence). The CDR3 DNA reads TGTGCCACAGAGGTGTGGGGGGAAGACTCCTACGAGCAGTACTTC. It codes for CATEVWGEDSYEQYF.

The rearrangement uses TRBV2 and TRBJ1-3, with a weak D call TRBD1 (5 bases). CDR3 length: 13 amino acids. Germline CDR1 reads SNHLY; CDR2 reads FYNNEI. V shed 3 bases and J shed 4 bases, with 7 bases lying between them. The CDR3 sequence is CASSEGLGNTIYF. CDR3 nucleotide sequence: TGTGCCAGCAGTGAGGGACTGGGAAACACCATATATTTT.

The rearrangement links TRBV12-3 or TRBV12-4 to TRBJ1-1; 7 bases agree with TRBD1. The junction had 5 bases not matched to a gene; V was cut back by 6 bases and J by 4 bases. CDR3 length: 13 amino acids. The CDR3 nucleotides read TGTGCCAGCAGACGACAGGGAGGCACTGAAGCTTTCTTT. Translation gives CASRRQGGTEAFF.

The chain recombines TRBV30 with TRBJ1-6; no reliable D call. This CDR3 spans 13 amino acids. The V end lost 1 base, the J end lost 7 bases, and 8 bases lay between the germline ends. Germline-derived CDR1 and CDR2 are GTSNPN and SVGIG (reference sequence). CDR3 amino acids: CAWSDGLNSPLHF. The CDR3 DNA reads as TGTGCCTGGAGTGACGGTCTGAATTCACCCCTCCACTTT.

The J gene is TRBJ2-3, the V gene TRBV10-1, with D maybe TRBD1 (6 bases). The CDR3 length is 16 residues. The V gene lost 0 bases and the J gene lost 5 bases, with 15 bases spanning the gap. Germline V gives CDR1 WNHNN, CDR2 SYGVQD (reference sequence). The DNA of the CDR3 is TGCGCCAGCAGTGAGTCCCCAGACTCCAGGGGAGATACGCAGTATTTT. Protein product: CASSESPDSRGDTQYF.

This clone has ten or more counts. This sequence joins TRBV2 and TRBJ2-5, with a possible D match to TRBD1 (5 bases). The CDR3 consists of 12 residues. Trimming stripped 5 bases from V and 2 bases from J, with 6 bases between. Germline CDR1 reads SNHLY; CDR2 reads FYNNEI. The CDR3 protein is CASSKGQETQYF. For the CDR3, the DNA is TGTGCCAGCAGTAAGGGGCAAGAGACCCAGTACTTC.

The chain employs TRBV19 and TRBJ1-1; D remains ambiguous. The V and J ends lost 4 bases and 0 bases respectively, with 9 bases between them. The CDR3 extends over 14 amino acids. Per germline, CDR1 LNHDA and CDR2 SQIVND (reference sequence). The CDR3 bases are TGTGCCAGTAGTACAAACTCCATGAACACTGAAGCTTTCTTT. This translates into CASSTNSMNTEAFF.